A single sample gave rise to the 7 T cell receptor beta chains below, sequenced in a study of shared clonotypes between healthy human individuals. Measured with immunoSEQ multiplex PCR; TCRdb has only the in-frame clones, and not every one. This sample yields nearly 2 million clones, of which less than 95% are seen a single time; roughly 1.2% belongs to the top ten. CD45RO negativity and positive selection for CCR7 defined naive CD8 cells, a population that excluded terminally differentiated effector memory CD45RA+ cells. The material sequenced was naive CD8+ T cells sorted from blood. The receptors originated from a man between 18 and 29 years old in good health.

V and J are TRBV27 and TRBJ2-1; tentatively, D is TRBD2 (6 bases). CDR3 length equals 14 residues. The V and J ends lost 6 bases and 5 bases respectively, with 14 bases between them. Per germline, CDR1 MNHEY and CDR2 SMNVEV (reference sequence). The CDR3 sequence: CASRTGLNNNEQFF. The CDR3 DNA reads as TGTGCCAGCAGAACGGGACTCAACAACAATGAGCAGTTCTTC.

The CDR3 sequence is CACDRQGTYNEQFF. DNA of the CDR3: TGTGCCTGTGATAGACAGGGAACTTACAATGAGCAGTTCTTC. The chain combines TRBV30 with TRBJ2-1; TRBD1 agrees at 7 bases. The CDR3 covers 14 residues. Trimming took 6 bases from V and 4 from J; bases not matched to a gene: 9. Germline V CDR1 and CDR2: GTSNPN, SVGIG (reference sequence).

With respect to this clone: The same CDR3 is also encoded by other DNA sequences in this sample. The V and J genes are TRBV15 and TRBJ2-7; D possibly corresponds to TRBD2 (6 bases). Germline V gene sequence: CDR1 LNHNV, CDR2 YYDKDF (reference sequence). This CDR3 is built from 14 residues. The V end lost 3 bases, the J end lost 0 bases, and 9 bases lay between the germline ends. CDR3 sequence reads: CATSRGSGSYEQYF. In DNA form, the CDR3 reads TGTGCCACCAGCAGGGGTAGCGGCTCCTACGAGCAGTACTTC.

The table lists this clone with a count of one. The chain employs TRBV2 and TRBJ2-7; possibly TRBD1 or TRBD2 for D (6 bases each). Germline-derived CDR1 and CDR2 are SNHLY and FYNNEI. Trimming stripped 4 bases from V and 1 base from J, with 17 bases between. The CDR3 covers 16 residues. CDR3 nucleotide sequence: TGTGCCAGCAGTGGGGGGGTAGGACAGCCATCCTACGAGCAGTACTTC. Amino acids: CASSGGVGQPSYEQYF.

This chain joins TRBV1 and TRBJ2-5; the table assigns TRBD2, which was not confirmed against the DNA. TRBV1 is a known pseudogene. The CDR3 has 16 amino acids. The CDR3 nucleotides are TGCACCAGCAGCCAAGATCTCCTAGCGGGGGAAGAGACCCAGTACTTC. Translating gives CTSSQDLLAGEETQYF.

This rearrangement joins TRBV28 to TRBJ2-3, with D perhaps matching TRBD1 or TRBD2 (6 bases each). Germline assignment: CDR1 MDHEN and CDR2 SYDVKM. Trimming shortened V by 7 bases and J by 9 bases, and 11 bases separated the two germline ends. The CDR3 contains 11 residues. In DNA, the CDR3 is TGTGCCAGCACCTTAGGGGGGACGCAGTATTTT. It codes for CASTLGGTQYF.

This rearrangement joins TRBV5-6 to TRBJ2-7, with no clear D. Germline CDR1 SGHDT, CDR2 YYEEEE. Trimming cost V 4 bases and J 0 bases, with 11 bases left between them. The CDR3 is made up of 14 amino acids. The CDR3 sequence: CASSVQMSSYEQYF. DNA for the CDR3: TGTGCCAGCAGCGTCCAAATGAGCTCCTACGAGCAGTACTTC.